Below, 4 T cell receptor beta chains from the same sample are listed, as sequenced in a study of radiotherapy plus CTLA-4 blockade in lung cancer. The assay was immunoSEQ multiplex PCR, and TCRdb's table has in-frame clones only and misses some. The repertoire includes 53,000 or so clones, less than 90% of them detected once, and less than 20% sits in the top ten. The material was peripheral blood, obtained from a patient treated with radiotherapy plus ipilimumab. All receptors derive from a human donor with non-small cell lung cancer that progressed on radiotherapy plus ipilimumab. Some clones in this sample may be carry-over from other donors' samples.

The genes are TRBV28 and TRBJ2-7, with 8 bases lining up with TRBD1. The CDR3 covers 17 residues. The V segment lost 7 bases and the J segment 4 bases; nucleotides outside the gene matches: 18. CDR1 and CDR2 from the germline V gene are MDHEN and SYDVKM. CDR3 amino acids: CASTSYNQGAGGYEQYF. In DNA, the CDR3 is TGTGCCAGCACCTCCTACAACCAGGGGGCAGGAGGGTACGAGCAGTACTTC.

This chain links TRBV19 with TRBJ1-5, with no clear D. Trimming shortened V by 3 bases and J by 9 bases, and 9 bases separated the two germline ends. Germline-derived CDR1 and CDR2 are LNHDA and SQIVND (reference sequence). The CDR3 is 12 residues long. CDR3 DNA: TGTGCCAGTAGTATCGGACTCTTGCCCCAGCATTTT. This codes for CASSIGLLPQHF.

The chain carries TRBV6-5 and TRBJ1-5, with 7 bases aligning to TRBD1. CDR1 MNHEY and CDR2 SVGAGI come from the germline V gene. The CDR3 consists of 14 residues. The ends lost 6 bases at V and 9 bases at J; junction bases unmatched: 11. CDR3 region: CASSRDRVSTPQHF. CDR3 in DNA: TGTGCCAGCAGCCGAGACAGGGTGTCAACGCCCCAGCATTTT.

This clone appeared once. The V call is TRBV2, the J call TRBJ2-1, with D perhaps matching TRBD1 (5 bases). V lost 2 bases and J 14 bases, leaving 22 bases between the germline ends. Germline V gene lookup returns CDR1 SNHLY and CDR2 FYNNEI. CDR3 length: 15 amino acids. The CDR3 spells CASSEYGQGRSAKFF. The CDR3 DNA is TGTGCCAGCAGTGAATATGGACAAGGCCGATCCGCTAAGTTCTTC.